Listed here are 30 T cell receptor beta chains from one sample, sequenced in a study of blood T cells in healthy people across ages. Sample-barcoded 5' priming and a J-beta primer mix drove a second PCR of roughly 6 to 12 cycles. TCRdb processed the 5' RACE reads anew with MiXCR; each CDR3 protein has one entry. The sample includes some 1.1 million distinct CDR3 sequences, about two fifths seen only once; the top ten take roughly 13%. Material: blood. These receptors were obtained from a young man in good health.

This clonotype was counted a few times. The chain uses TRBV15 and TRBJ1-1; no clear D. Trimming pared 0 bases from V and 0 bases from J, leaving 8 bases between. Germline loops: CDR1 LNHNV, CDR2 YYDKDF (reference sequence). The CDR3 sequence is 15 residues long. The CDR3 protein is CATSRDRSLNTEAFF. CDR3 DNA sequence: TGTGCCACCAGCAGAGATCGGTCTCTGAACACTGAAGCTTTCTTT.

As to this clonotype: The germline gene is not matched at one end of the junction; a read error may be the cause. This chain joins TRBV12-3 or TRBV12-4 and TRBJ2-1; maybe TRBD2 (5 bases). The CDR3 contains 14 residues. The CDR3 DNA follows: TGTGCCAGCAGGTTAGCGCGGAGCTACAATGAGCAGTTCTTC. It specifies CASRLARSYNEQFF.

DNA of the CDR3: TGTGCCAGCTCACCTATTGGACAGGGGGCTTTAACTAATGAAAAACTGTTTTTT. As protein: CASSPIGQGALTNEKLFF. The V and J genes are TRBV18 and TRBJ1-4; 11 bases fit TRBD1. CDR3 size: 18 residues. The V gene end was trimmed by 3 bases and the J gene end by 1 base; junction bases not matched to a gene: 7. CDR1 and CDR2 from the germline V gene are KGHSH and LQKENI.

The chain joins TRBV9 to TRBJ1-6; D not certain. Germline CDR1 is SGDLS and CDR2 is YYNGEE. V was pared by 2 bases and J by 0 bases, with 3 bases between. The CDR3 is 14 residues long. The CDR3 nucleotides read TGTGCCAGCAGCGTTGGCTCCTATAATTCACCCCTCCACTTT. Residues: CASSVGSYNSPLHF. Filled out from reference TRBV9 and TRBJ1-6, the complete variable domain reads DSGVTQTPKHLITATGQRVTLRCSPRSGDLSVYWYQQSLDQGLQFLIQYYNGEERAKGNILERFSAQQFPDLHSELNLSSLELGDSALYFCASSVGSYNSPLHFGNGTRLTVT.

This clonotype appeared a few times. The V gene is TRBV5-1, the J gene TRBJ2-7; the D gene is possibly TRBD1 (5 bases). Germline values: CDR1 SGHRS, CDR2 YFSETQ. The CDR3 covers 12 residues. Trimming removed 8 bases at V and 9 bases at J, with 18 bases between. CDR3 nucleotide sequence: TGCGCCAGTCGACAGAAGGGTCACGGGCAGTACTTC. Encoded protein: CASRQKGHGQYF.

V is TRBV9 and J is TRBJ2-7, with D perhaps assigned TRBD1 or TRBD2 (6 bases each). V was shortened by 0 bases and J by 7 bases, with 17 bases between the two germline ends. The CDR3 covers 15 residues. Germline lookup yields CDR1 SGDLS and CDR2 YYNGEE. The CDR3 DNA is TGTGCCAGCAGCGTAGCTTCCGGGGGCTACAATGAGCAGTACTTC. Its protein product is CASSVASGGYNEQYF.

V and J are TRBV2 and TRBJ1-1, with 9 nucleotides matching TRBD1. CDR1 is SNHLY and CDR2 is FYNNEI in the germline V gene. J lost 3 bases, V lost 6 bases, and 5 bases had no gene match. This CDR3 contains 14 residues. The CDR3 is CASRGTGGYTEAFF. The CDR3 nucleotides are TGTGCCAGCAGAGGAACAGGGGGCTACACTGAAGCTTTCTTT.

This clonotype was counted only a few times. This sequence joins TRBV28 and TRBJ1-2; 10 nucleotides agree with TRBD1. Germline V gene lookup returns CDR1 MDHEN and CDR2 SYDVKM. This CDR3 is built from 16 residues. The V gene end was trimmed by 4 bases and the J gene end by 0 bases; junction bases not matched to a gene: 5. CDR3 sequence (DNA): TGTGCCAGCAGTTCCTTCGGGACAGGGGCTAACTATGGCTACACCTTC. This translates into CASSSFGTGANYGYTF.

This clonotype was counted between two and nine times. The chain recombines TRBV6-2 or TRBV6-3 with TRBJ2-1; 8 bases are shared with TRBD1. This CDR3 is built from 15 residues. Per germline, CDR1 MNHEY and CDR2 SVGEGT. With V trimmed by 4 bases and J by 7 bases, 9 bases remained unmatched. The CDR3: CASSWTGQLGNEQFF. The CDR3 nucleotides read TGTGCCAGCAGTTGGACAGGGCAATTGGGGAATGAGCAGTTCTTC.

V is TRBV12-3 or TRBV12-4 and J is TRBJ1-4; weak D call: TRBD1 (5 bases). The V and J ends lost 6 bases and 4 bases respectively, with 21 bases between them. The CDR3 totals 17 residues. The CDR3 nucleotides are TGTGCCAGCAGGACCAGCGGCGCAGGGCACTATAATGAAAAACTGTTTTTT. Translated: CASRTSGAGHYNEKLFF.

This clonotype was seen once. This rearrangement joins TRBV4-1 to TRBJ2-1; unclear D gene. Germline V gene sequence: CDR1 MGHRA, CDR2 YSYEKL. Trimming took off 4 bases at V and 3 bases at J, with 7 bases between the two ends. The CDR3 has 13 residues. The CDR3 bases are TGCGCCAGCAGCCCTTCTGTCTACAATGAGCAGTTCTTC. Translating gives CASSPSVYNEQFF.

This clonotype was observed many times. CDR3 nucleotides: TGTGCCATCACCAAGGACAGGGCCCTCTACGAGCAGTACTTC. It codes for CAITKDRALYEQYF. V gene TRBV10-3 combines with J gene TRBJ2-7; the match to TRBD1 covers 8 bases. Germline values: CDR1 ENHRY, CDR2 SYGVKD. The V segment lost 7 bases and the J segment 3 bases; nucleotides outside the gene matches: 8. The CDR3 sequence is 14 residues long.

CDR3 loop: CASGTNGQYF. The CDR3 bases are TGTGCCAGCGGGACCAATGGCCAGTACTTC. V usage is TRBV6-5 and J usage is TRBJ2-7; D tentatively reads TRBD1 or TRBD2 (5 bases each). The V end was cut by 8 bases, the J end by 10 bases, with 12 bases between. The length of the CDR3 is 10 residues. The germline V gene encodes CDR1 MNHEY and CDR2 SVGAGI.

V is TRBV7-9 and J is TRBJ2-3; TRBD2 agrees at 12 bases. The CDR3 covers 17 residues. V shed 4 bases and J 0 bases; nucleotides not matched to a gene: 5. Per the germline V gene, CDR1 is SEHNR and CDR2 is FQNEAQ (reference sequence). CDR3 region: CASSSLLAGGSTDTQYF. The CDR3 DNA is TGTGCCAGCAGCTCCCTCCTAGCGGGGGGGAGCACAGATACGCAGTATTTT.

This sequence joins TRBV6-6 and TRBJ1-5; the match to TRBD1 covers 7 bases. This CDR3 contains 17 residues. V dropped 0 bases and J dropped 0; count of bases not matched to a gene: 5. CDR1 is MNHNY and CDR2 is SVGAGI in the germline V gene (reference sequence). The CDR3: CASSYSTGHYSNQPQHF. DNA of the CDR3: TGTGCCAGCAGTTACTCGACAGGGCACTATAGCAATCAGCCCCAGCATTTT.

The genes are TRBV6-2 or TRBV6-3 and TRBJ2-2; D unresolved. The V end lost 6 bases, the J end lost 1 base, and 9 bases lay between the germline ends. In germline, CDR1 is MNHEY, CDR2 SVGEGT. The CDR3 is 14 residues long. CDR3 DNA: TGTGCCAGCAGCTATAGCCGGAACACCGGGGAGCTGTTTTTT. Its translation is CASSYSRNTGELFF.

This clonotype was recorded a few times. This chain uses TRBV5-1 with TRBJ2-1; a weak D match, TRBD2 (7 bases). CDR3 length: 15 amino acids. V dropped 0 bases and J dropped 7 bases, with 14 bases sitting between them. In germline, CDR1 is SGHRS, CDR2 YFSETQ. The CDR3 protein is CASSLDTGRGNEQFF. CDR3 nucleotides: TGCGCCAGCAGCTTGGACACAGGGAGGGGAAATGAGCAGTTCTTC.

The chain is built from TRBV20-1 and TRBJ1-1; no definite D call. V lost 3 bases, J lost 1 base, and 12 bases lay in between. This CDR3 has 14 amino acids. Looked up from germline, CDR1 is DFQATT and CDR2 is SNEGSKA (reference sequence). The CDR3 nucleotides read TGCAGTGCTAGTCGGCGAGGCTGGAACACTGAAGCTTTCTTT. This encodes CSASRRGWNTEAFF.

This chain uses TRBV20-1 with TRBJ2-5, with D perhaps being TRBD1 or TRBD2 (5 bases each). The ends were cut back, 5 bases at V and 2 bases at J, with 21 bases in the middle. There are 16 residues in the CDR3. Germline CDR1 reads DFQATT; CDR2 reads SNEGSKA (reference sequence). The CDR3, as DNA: TGCAGTGCTCGGGGCTCGGCCGCAACGTCTCAAGAGACCCAGTACTTC. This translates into CSARGSAATSQETQYF.

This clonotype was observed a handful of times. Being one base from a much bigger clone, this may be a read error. As DNA, the CDR3 is TGTGCCAGCAGCTTTCCCACAGGGGATTCCTACAATGAGCAGTACTTC. It translates to CASSFPTGDSYNEQYF. This chain uses TRBV7-2 with TRBJ2-7; 7 bases line up with TRBD1. CDR1 and CDR2 (germline): SGHTA, FQGNSA. The CDR3 length is 16 residues. Germline trimming cut 3 bases from V and 7 bases from J; bases unmatched to any gene: 15.

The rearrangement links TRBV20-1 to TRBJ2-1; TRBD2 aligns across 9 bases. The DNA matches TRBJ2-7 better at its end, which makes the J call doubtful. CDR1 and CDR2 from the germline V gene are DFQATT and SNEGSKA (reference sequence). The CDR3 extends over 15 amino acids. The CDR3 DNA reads TGCAGTGCTAGAGATCTAGCGGGGCCCTACAATGAGCAGTACTTC. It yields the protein CSARDLAGPYNEQYF.

CDR3 amino acids: CSAESPSGTDTQYF. The CDR3 nucleotides read TGCAGTGCTGAATCCCCTAGCGGCACAGATACGCAGTATTTT. This chain links TRBV20-1 with TRBJ2-3; a possible D gene is TRBD2 (6 bases). Trimming removed 5 bases at V and 1 base at J, with 13 bases between. Germline loops: CDR1 DFQATT, CDR2 SNEGSKA (reference sequence). The CDR3 spans 14 residues.

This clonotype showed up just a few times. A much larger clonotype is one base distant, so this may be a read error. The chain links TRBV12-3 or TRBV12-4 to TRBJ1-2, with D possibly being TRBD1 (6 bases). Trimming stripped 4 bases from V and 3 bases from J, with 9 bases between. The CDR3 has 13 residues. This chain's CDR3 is CASSSAGDYGYTF. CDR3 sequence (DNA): TGTGCCAGCAGTTCGGCAGGGGACTATGGCTACACCTTC.

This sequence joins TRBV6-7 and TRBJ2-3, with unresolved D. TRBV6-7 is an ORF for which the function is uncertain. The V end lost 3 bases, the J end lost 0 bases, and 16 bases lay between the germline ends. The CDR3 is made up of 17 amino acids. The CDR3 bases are TGTGCCAGCAGTTATATGCCCCAAGCTTCTAGCACAGATACGCAGTATTTT. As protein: CASSYMPQASSTDTQYF.

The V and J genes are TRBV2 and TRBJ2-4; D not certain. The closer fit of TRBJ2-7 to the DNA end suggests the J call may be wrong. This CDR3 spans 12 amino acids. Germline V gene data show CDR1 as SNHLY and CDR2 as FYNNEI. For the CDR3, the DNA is TGTGCCAGCACGGGTTGGACCTACGAGCAGTACTTC. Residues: CASTGWTYEQYF.

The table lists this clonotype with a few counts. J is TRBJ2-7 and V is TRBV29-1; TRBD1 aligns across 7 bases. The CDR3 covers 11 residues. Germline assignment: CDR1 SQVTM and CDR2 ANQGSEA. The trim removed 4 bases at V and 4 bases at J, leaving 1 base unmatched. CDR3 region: CSVGDRYEQYF. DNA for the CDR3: TGCAGCGTTGGGGACAGATACGAGCAGTACTTC.

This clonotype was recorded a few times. CDR3 DNA: TGTGCCAGCAGACCTACAGGGGGTGGGAACACCGGGGAGCTGTTTTTT. Encoded protein: CASRPTGGGNTGELFF. The chain uses TRBV6-6 and TRBJ2-2; 8 positions match TRBD1. Germline CDR1 MNHNY, CDR2 SVGAGI (reference sequence). The J segment lost 1 base and the V segment lost 6 bases, leaving 7 bases of the junction unmatched. This CDR3 has 16 amino acids.

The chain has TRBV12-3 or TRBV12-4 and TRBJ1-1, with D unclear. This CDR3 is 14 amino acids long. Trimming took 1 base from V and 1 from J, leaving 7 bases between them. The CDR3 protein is CASSLGEENTEAFF. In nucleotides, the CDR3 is TGTGCCAGCAGTTTAGGTGAGGAGAACACTGAAGCTTTCTTT.

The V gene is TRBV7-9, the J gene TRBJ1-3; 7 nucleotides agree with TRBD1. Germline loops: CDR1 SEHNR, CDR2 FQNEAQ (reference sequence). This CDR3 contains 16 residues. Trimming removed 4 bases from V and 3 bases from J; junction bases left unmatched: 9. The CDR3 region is CASSSPDRSGGNTIYF. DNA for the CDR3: TGTGCCAGCAGCTCCCCGGACAGGTCGGGTGGAAACACCATATATTTT.

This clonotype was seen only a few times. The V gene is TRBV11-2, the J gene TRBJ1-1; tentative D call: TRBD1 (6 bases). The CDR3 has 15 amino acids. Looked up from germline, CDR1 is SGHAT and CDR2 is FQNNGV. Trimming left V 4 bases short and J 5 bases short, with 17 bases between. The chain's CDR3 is CASSSRQAVGTEAFF. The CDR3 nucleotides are TGTGCCAGCAGCTCTCGACAGGCCGTTGGGACTGAAGCTTTCTTT.